The rows below give T cell receptor beta chains drawn from one sample of a study of blood T cell repertoires in COVID-19. Only in-frame clones appear in the TCRdb table, and some are missing; sequencing was by immunoSEQ multiplex PCR. Of approximately 60,000 clones listed, about 80% are singletons. The sequenced sample was peripheral blood. Receptors were obtained from a man aged 45-60 years with active or convalescent COVID-19. Both conserved end residues are part of each CDR3. A D gene is named only where the DNA matches it firmly. Clone size is not always given. Where it is, it says once, few, many or a class for expanded clones.

V gene	J gene	D gene	clone size	CDR3 DNA	CDR3 protein
TRBV7-2	TRBJ2-5	TRBD2	-	TGTGCCAGCAGCCCCCAAGGACTAGGCGGCCGGGAGACCCAGTACTTC	CASSPQGLGGRETQYF
TRBV11-2	TRBJ2-1	-	once	TGTGCCAGCAGCTTAGCTAGGTCACGGAATGAGCAGTTCTTC	CASSLARSRNEQFF
TRBV7-2	TRBJ1-2	-	-	TGTGCCAGCAGCTTAGGAGGAGTCACAGGGACCCGTGCAGGAGGCTACACCTTC	CASSLGGVTGTRAGGYTF
TRBV5-8	TRBJ2-7	-	-	TGTGCCAGCAGCTTGGGACAGTCCCTAACCTACGAGCAGTACTTC	CASSLGQSLTYEQYF
TRBV9	TRBJ1-2	-	-	TGTGCCAGCAGCGTAGGAGGCCTTACGAGGGGCTACACCTTC	CASSVGGLTRGYTF
TRBV4-2	TRBJ1-5	-	-	TGTGCCAGCAGCCGGGACACAAGCAATCAGCCCCAGCATTTT	CASSRDTSNQPQHF
TRBV18	TRBJ1-1	-	few	TGTGCCAGCTCACCACAACAGGAAGCTTTCTTT	CASSPQQEAFF
TRBV30	TRBJ1-5	-	-	TGTGCCTGGAATAAAGACAGCCGCAATCAGCCCCAGCATTTT	CAWNKDSRNQPQHF
TRBV9	TRBJ2-3	-	-	TGTGCCAGCAGCCCCAGTCCCGGGGGAGATACGCAGTATTTT	CASSPSPGGDTQYF
TRBV27	TRBJ2-4	-	-	TGTGCCAGCAGTCCGTCGCGCCGGGATAAAAACATTCAGTACTTC	CASSPSRRDKNIQYF
TRBV6-5	TRBJ1-2	TRBD1	-	TGTGCCAGCAGCTGGCAAGGGGGCAATGGCTACACCTTC	CASSWQGGNGYTF
TRBV14	TRBJ2-7	TRBD1	-	TGTGCCAGCAGCCAACCCGGGACAGGGCCCTACGAGCAGTACTTC	CASSQPGTGPYEQYF
TRBV18	TRBJ2-6	TRBD1	-	TGTGCCAGCTCCCCAGGGGGCACGGGGGCCAACGTCCTGACTTTC	CASSPGGTGANVLTF
TRBV5-4	TRBJ2-7	TRBD2	-	TGTGCCAGCAGCTTGGGGACCCCCGGGACTAACTACGAGCAGTACTTC	CASSLGTPGTNYEQYF
TRBV5-5	TRBJ1-5	-	-	TGTGCCAGCAGCACTACAGGGCTTAGCAATCAGCCCCAGCATTTT	CASSTTGLSNQPQHF
TRBV5-1	TRBJ2-3	TRBD2	once	TGCGCCAGCAGCTCCGGGACTAGCGGGGAAGATACGCAGTATTTT	CASSSGTSGEDTQYF
TRBV7-3	TRBJ2-1	TRBD2	-	TGTGCCAGCAGCTTACGGCTAGCGGGGGTTCATGAGCAGTTCTTC	CASSLRLAGVHEQFF